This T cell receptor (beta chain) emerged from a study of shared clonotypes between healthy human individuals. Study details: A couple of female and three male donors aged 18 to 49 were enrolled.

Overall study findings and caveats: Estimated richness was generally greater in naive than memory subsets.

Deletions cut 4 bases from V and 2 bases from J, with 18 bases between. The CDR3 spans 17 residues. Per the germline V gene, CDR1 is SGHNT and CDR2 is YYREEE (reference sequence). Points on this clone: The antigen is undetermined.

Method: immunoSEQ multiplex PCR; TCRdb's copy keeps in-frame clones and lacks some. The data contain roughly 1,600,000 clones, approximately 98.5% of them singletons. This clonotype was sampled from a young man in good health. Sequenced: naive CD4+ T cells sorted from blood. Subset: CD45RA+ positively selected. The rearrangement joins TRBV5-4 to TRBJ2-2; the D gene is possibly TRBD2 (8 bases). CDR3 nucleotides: TGTGCCAGCAGCCCGGGACAGTTAGCGGGAAACACCGGGGAGCTGTTTTTT. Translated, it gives CASSPGQLAGNTGELFF. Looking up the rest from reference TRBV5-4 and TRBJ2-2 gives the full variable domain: ETGVTQSPTHLIKTRGQQVTLRCSSQSGHNTVSWYQQALGQGPQFIFQYYREEENGRGNFPPRFSGLQFPNYSSELNVNALELDDSALYLCASSPGQLAGNTGELFFGEGSRLTVL.